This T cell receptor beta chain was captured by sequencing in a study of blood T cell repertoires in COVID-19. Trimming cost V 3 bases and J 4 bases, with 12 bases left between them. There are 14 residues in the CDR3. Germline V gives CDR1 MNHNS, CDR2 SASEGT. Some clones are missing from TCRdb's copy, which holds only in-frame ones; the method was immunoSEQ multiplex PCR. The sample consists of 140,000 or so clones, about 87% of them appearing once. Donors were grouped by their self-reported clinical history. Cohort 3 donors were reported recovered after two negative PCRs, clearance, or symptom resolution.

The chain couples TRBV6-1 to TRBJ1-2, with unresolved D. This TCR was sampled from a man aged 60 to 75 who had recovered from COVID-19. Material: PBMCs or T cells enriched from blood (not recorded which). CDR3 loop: CASSESGFSYGYTF. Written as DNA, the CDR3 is TGTGCCAGCAGTGAGTCCGGTTTTAGCTATGGCTACACCTTC.